Each of the 20 T cell receptor beta chains below was sequenced from the same sample in a study of T cell repertoires in cytomegalovirus infection. Using its own MiXCR run on the reads, TCRdb lists one record per CDR3 protein. The sample includes more than 95,000 distinct CDR3 sequences, 32% of them seen just once. The antigens these receptors bind are not known. The sequencing here drew on CD8+ T cells from cultured PBMCs, taken from culture after CMV antigen stimulation. The receptor set was obtained from a human donor in good health (CMV status not recorded). Some clones in this sample may be carry-over from other donors' samples.

The chain combines TRBV4-1 with TRBJ2-7; D is possibly TRBD1 (5 bases). V gave up 4 bases and J gave up 2 bases, with 9 bases separating them. CDR1 is MGHRA and CDR2 is YSYEKL in the germline V gene. The CDR3 extends over 13 amino acids. The CDR3 is CASSLRAAYEQYF. In DNA form, the CDR3 reads TGCGCCAGCAGCCTCAGGGCCGCCTACGAGCAGTACTTC.

The chain has TRBV20-1 and TRBJ2-5; 9 nucleotides line up with TRBD1. Trimming at V came to 4 bases and at J to 1 base, leaving 7 bases not matched to a gene. Germline CDR1 and CDR2: DFQATT and SNEGSKA (reference sequence). This CDR3 region has 15 residues. CDR3 nucleotides: TGCAGTGCTACACCCCGGGACAGGGCCCAAGAGACCCAGTACTTC. Protein product: CSATPRDRAQETQYF.

The CDR3: CASSQRSGWTEAFF. CDR3 bases: TGTGCCAGCAGCCAAAGATCAGGGTGGACTGAAGCTTTCTTT. The V and J genes are TRBV7-2 and TRBJ1-1; possible D gene TRBD1, 5 bases. The germline CDR1 and CDR2 sequences are SGHTA and FQGNSA. V was cut by 5 bases and J by 5 bases, with 15 bases left in between. CDR3 length: 14 residues.

The V gene is TRBV14, the J gene TRBJ1-1; D not resolved. This CDR3 spans 13 amino acids. The germline gives CDR1 SGHDN, CDR2 FVKESK. V gave up 2 bases and J gave up 7 bases, with 11 bases separating them. CDR3 residues: CASSQFNSDEAFF. The CDR3 DNA reads TGTGCCAGCAGCCAATTTAATTCTGATGAAGCTTTCTTT. Full variable domain (rest looked up from reference TRBV14 and TRBJ1-1): EAGVTQFPSHSVIEKGQTVTLRCDPISGHDNLYWYRRVMGKEIKFLLHFVKESKQDESGMPNNRFLAERTGGTYSTLKVQPAELEDSGVYFCASSQFNSDEAFFGQGTRLTVV.

The chain has TRBV4-1 and TRBJ1-1; tentatively, D is TRBD1 (5 bases). The germline V gene has CDR1 MGHRA and CDR2 YSYEKL. V shed 1 base and J shed 10 bases, with 16 bases lying between them. This CDR3 region has 14 residues. The CDR3: CASSQVGEESGAFF. DNA for the CDR3: TGCGCCAGCAGCCAAGTAGGGGAGGAATCTGGAGCTTTCTTT.

This clonotype was counted a few times. The chain couples TRBV5-6 to TRBJ1-2, with D unresolved. Per germline, CDR1 SGHDT and CDR2 YYEEEE. This CDR3 spans 14 amino acids. V was trimmed by 3 bases and J by 4 bases, leaving 13 bases between them. The CDR3, as DNA: TGTGCCAGCAGCTCCTGGCCCGGGATCTATGGCTACACCTTC. Translated, it gives CASSSWPGIYGYTF.

This clonotype was seen a few times. The chain combines TRBV25-1 with TRBJ1-3; D is unclear. The length of the CDR3 is 16 residues. Trimming took off 3 bases at V and 0 bases at J, with 12 bases between the two ends. Germline V gene sequence: CDR1 MGHDK, CDR2 SYGVNS. This CDR3 reads CASSDILFSSGNTIYF. CDR3 bases: TGTGCCAGCAGTGACATTCTTTTCAGCTCTGGAAACACCATATATTTT. The variable domain in full, with the rest retrieved from reference TRBV25-1 and TRBJ1-3, is EADIYQTPRYLVIGTGKKITLECSQTMGHDKMYWYQQDPGMELHLIHYSYGVNSTEKGDLSSESTVSRIRTEHFPLTLESARPSHTSQYLCASSDILFSSGNTIYFGEGSWLTVV.

This clonotype was recorded a few times. The V gene is TRBV7-6, the J gene TRBJ2-2, with 8 nucleotides matching TRBD1. The CDR3 is 16 residues long. Germline trimming cut 4 bases from V and 2 bases from J; bases unmatched to any gene: 6. The germline CDR1 and CDR2 sequences are SGHVS and FNYEAQ. In DNA, the CDR3 is TGTGCCAGCAGCTCAGGACAGGGTAGTAACACCGGGGAGCTGTTTTTT. Its translation: CASSSGQGSNTGELFF.

The CDR3 spells CASSEDSGGAWETQYF. CDR3 nucleotide sequence: TGTGCCAGCAGTGAAGATAGCGGGGGGGCCTGGGAGACCCAGTACTTC. V is TRBV2 and J is TRBJ2-5, with 11 bases that match TRBD2. The CDR3 extends over 16 amino acids. J was trimmed by 5 bases and V by 1 base; bases with no gene match: 6. Germline V CDR1 and CDR2: SNHLY, FYNNEI.

This clonotype was seen ten or more times. This sequence joins TRBV4-1 and TRBJ2-2, with D tentatively TRBD1 or TRBD2 (5 bases each). The V gene lost 6 bases and the J gene lost 9 bases, with 23 bases spanning the gap. From germline, CDR1 is MGHRA and CDR2 YSYEKL. The CDR3 has 16 residues. The CDR3 region is CASSPEGSSSRRELFF. CDR3 bases: TGCGCCAGCAGTCCCGAGGGGTCTAGCTCGAGGCGGGAGCTGTTTTTT.

This rearrangement joins TRBV4-1 to TRBJ1-5, with D uncertain. The CDR3 loop spans 15 amino acids. Trimming left V 2 bases short and J 1 base short, with 9 bases between. The germline V gene has CDR1 MGHRA and CDR2 YSYEKL. The CDR3 is CASSQRAESNQPQHF. CDR3 nucleotide sequence: TGCGCCAGCAGCCAAAGGGCAGAAAGCAATCAGCCCCAGCATTTT.

This clonotype was counted ten times or more. The V call is TRBV28, the J call TRBJ1-1, with no clear D. CDR1 and CDR2 (germline): MDHEN, SYDVKM. The ends were cut back, 3 bases at V and 3 bases at J, with 17 bases in the middle. The CDR3 is 16 residues long. The chain's CDR3 is CASSLEALPVDTEAFF. The CDR3 region has the DNA TGTGCCAGCAGTTTGGAGGCCCTACCGGTGGACACTGAAGCTTTCTTT.

This clonotype was observed at least ten times. This chain joins TRBV7-2 and TRBJ2-1; D unclear. V lost 1 base to trimming and J lost 8 bases, with 12 bases between them. The V gene's germline CDR1 is SGHTA and CDR2 FQGNSA. CDR3 length: 14 amino acids. CDR3: CASSLGPTRDEQFF. The CDR3 DNA is TGTGCCAGCAGCTTAGGGCCCACCCGCGATGAGCAGTTCTTC.

In its sample, this clonotype was seen once. The chain is built from TRBV28 and TRBJ2-3; D might be TRBD2 (6 bases). The CDR3 runs to 16 residues. Germline V gives CDR1 MDHEN, CDR2 SYDVKM. V was clipped by 2 bases and J by 0 bases, with 12 bases between them. Here the CDR3 reads CASSLDGTGSTDTQYF. CDR3 nucleotide sequence: TGTGCCAGCAGTTTAGATGGGACTGGCAGCACAGATACGCAGTATTTT.

This clonotype was counted between two and nine times. This sequence joins TRBV7-2 and TRBJ2-2; D is perhaps TRBD1 (6 bases). V was cut by 5 bases and J by 2 bases, with 18 bases left in between. There are 17 residues in the CDR3. Germline CDR1 reads SGHTA; CDR2 reads FQGNSA. The CDR3 spells CASSPDRQELNTGELFF. CDR3 coding DNA: TGTGCCAGCAGCCCCGACCGACAGGAACTTAACACCGGGGAGCTGTTTTTT.

This clonotype has just a few counts. The genes are TRBV5-5 and TRBJ2-7, with a possible D match to TRBD2 (5 bases). V was pared by 0 bases and J by 7 bases, with 11 bases between. CDR3 length: 13 residues. The germline V gene encodes CDR1 SGHKS and CDR2 YYEKEE (reference sequence). The CDR3 spells CASSLAGSEEQYF. Here the CDR3 DNA reads TGTGCCAGCAGCTTGGCGGGGTCGGAGGAGCAGTACTTC.

This rearrangement joins TRBV7-3 to TRBJ2-2; possible D gene TRBD1, 6 bases. V gave up 5 bases and J gave up 5 bases, with 9 bases separating them. In germline, CDR1 is SGHTA, CDR2 FQGTGA. The CDR3 is made up of 13 amino acids. The CDR3: CASSTRGTGELFF. Written as DNA, the CDR3 is TGTGCCAGCAGCACCAGGGGAACCGGGGAGCTGTTTTTT.

This clonotype was seen a few times. This chain links TRBV28 with TRBJ2-7; D might be TRBD2 (5 bases). Germline V gives CDR1 MDHEN, CDR2 SYDVKM. This CDR3 spans 14 amino acids. V was clipped by 2 bases and J by 3 bases, with 11 bases between them. CDR3 loop: CASSLQTGNYEQYF. As DNA, the CDR3 is TGTGCCAGCAGTTTACAAACCGGGAACTACGAGCAGTACTTC.

This clonotype was seen a single time. J is TRBJ2-7 and V is TRBV19; TRBD2 matches at 8 bases. The CDR3 covers 17 residues. V dropped 6 bases and J dropped 2; count of bases not matched to a gene: 15. CDR1 LNHDA and CDR2 SQIVND come from the germline V gene (reference sequence). CDR3 in amino acids: CASSTTSGGALTYEQYF. CDR3 coding DNA: TGTGCCAGTAGCACCACCTCGGGGGGGGCGTTAACCTACGAGCAGTACTTC.

The chain links TRBV12-3 or TRBV12-4 to TRBJ1-2; the D gene is possibly TRBD1 (5 bases). The CDR3 is 12 residues long. V was shortened by 8 bases and J by 8 bases, with 15 bases between the two germline ends. Here the CDR3 DNA reads TGTGCCAGCGTGACGGGGGGTGGAGGCTACACCTTC. This gives the protein CASVTGGGGYTF.